This is a list of T cell receptor beta chains from one sample in a study of blood T cell repertoires in COVID-19. Using immunoSEQ multiplex PCR, the repertoire was profiled, and TCRdb retains in-frame clones only, with some absent. The sample lists roughly 49,000 clones, more than 85% occurring once. The sample was peripheral blood. All receptors derive from a man aged 55 to 70 with COVID-19, enrolled during active disease. Each CDR3 is given without its conserved first and last residue. D genes are given only for firm matches. The size of a clone is reported for some rows only, either as once, few or many, or as a class for expanded clones.

CDR3aa | j_gene | len | v_gene | d_gene | abundance
ASSRTGITEAF | TRBJ1-1 | 11 | TRBV6-5 | TRBD1 | -
ASSQTGNYGYT | TRBJ1-2 | 11 | TRBV5-4 | - | -
ASSQDEARSSYNEQF | TRBJ2-1 | 15 | TRBV4-3 | - | -
ASSLGVGPGSEAF | TRBJ1-1 | 13 | TRBV7-9 | - | -
AISVGQGATDTQY | TRBJ2-3 | 13 | TRBV10-3 | TRBD1 | -
ATSIGHGGETQY | TRBJ2-5 | 12 | TRBV24-1 | - | -
SVESNRGAEQY | TRBJ2-7 | 11 | TRBV29-1 | TRBD1 | -
ASSLGDRGEQY | TRBJ2-7 | 11 | TRBV5-1 | TRBD1 | -
ASSIGRGRTEQY | TRBJ2-7 | 12 | TRBV19 | TRBD1 | once
SVARRQGHWDGYT | TRBJ1-2 | 13 | TRBV29-1 | TRBD1 | -
ASSKEGPVGNSVEQF | TRBJ2-1 | 15 | TRBV21-1 | - | -
ASSLGRQETQY | TRBJ2-5 | 11 | TRBV11-2 | - | -
ASSPAGLADYNEQF | TRBJ2-1 | 14 | TRBV28 | TRBD2 | once
ASSLDLARNNEQF | TRBJ2-1 | 13 | TRBV5-1 | - | -
ASSPGQGLATNEKLF | TRBJ1-4 | 15 | TRBV19 | TRBD1 | -
ASSEAPELGPTNEKLF | TRBJ1-4 | 16 | TRBV6-1 | - | -
ASSPRTSGSGTGELF | TRBJ2-2 | 15 | TRBV5-4 | TRBD2 | -
AWSVALVPTVNTEAF | TRBJ1-1 | 15 | TRBV30 | - | -
ASSPRTASPLH | TRBJ1-6 | 11 | TRBV27 | - | -
ASSLSGTGASGNTIY | TRBJ1-3 | 15 | TRBV11-2 | TRBD1 | -
ASSKEIQGLPCTDTQY | TRBJ2-3 | 16 | TRBV21-1 | - | -
ASSLNLVSGYNEQF | TRBJ2-1 | 14 | TRBV7-2 | - | once
ASSLDLFSLREQY | TRBJ2-7 | 13 | TRBV11-2 | - | -
ASSWEWGNTEAF | TRBJ1-1 | 12 | TRBV5-5 | - | -
SAGVLTEAF | TRBJ1-1 | 9 | TRBV20-1 | - | -
ASSPGQGADEQY | TRBJ2-7 | 12 | TRBV18 | TRBD1 | -
ASETGNGYT | TRBJ1-2 | 9 | TRBV6-5 | - | -
ASSRVAGTYEQY | TRBJ2-7 | 12 | TRBV11-2 | TRBD2 | -
SVNRVPPQETQY | TRBJ2-5 | 12 | TRBV29-1 | - | few
ASSEQNLNQPQH | TRBJ1-5 | 12 | TRBV2 | - | -
SVEGLANTGELF | TRBJ2-2 | 12 | TRBV29-1 | - | -
ASSYGRTSGQQF | TRBJ2-1 | 12 | TRBV6-5 | TRBD2 | -
ASSRTLDTQY | TRBJ2-3 | 10 | TRBV19 | - | -
AISESKTGYSGNTIY | TRBJ1-3 | 15 | TRBV10-3 | - | -
SVASGTNTGELF | TRBJ2-2 | 12 | TRBV29-1 | TRBD2 | -
SATGGADTEAF | TRBJ1-1 | 11 | TRBV29-1 | - | -
ASSTSKRGLRETQY | TRBJ2-5 | 14 | TRBV19 | - | -
ASSLTQDYEQY | TRBJ2-7 | 11 | TRBV7-2 | - | -
ATSRDFGTLDSPLH | TRBJ1-6 | 14 | TRBV15 | - | -
ASSTTEIYEQY | TRBJ2-7 | 11 | TRBV21-1 | - | -
ASSGVRGKNIQY | TRBJ2-4 | 12 | TRBV2 | - | -